The entry below describes one TCR beta chain. These data originate in a study of blood T cell repertoires in COVID-19. TCRdb's table, derived via immunoSEQ multiplex PCR, lists solely in-frame clones and lacks some. The sample includes 250,000 to 350,000 clones, about 87% of them seen just once. The CDR3 is 14 amino acids. Per germline, CDR1 SNHLY and CDR2 FYNNEI. Trimming stripped 7 bases from V and 1 base from J, with 13 bases between. The source of this sequence is a woman aged 50 to 65 with COVID-19, enrolled during active disease. The genes are TRBV2 and TRBJ1-1; D remains ambiguous. Sequences were obtained from peripheral blood. CDR3 nucleotide sequence: TGTGCCAGCATGGGTAGAGGAAGGAACACTGAAGCTTTCTTT. It translates to CASMGRGRNTEAFF.